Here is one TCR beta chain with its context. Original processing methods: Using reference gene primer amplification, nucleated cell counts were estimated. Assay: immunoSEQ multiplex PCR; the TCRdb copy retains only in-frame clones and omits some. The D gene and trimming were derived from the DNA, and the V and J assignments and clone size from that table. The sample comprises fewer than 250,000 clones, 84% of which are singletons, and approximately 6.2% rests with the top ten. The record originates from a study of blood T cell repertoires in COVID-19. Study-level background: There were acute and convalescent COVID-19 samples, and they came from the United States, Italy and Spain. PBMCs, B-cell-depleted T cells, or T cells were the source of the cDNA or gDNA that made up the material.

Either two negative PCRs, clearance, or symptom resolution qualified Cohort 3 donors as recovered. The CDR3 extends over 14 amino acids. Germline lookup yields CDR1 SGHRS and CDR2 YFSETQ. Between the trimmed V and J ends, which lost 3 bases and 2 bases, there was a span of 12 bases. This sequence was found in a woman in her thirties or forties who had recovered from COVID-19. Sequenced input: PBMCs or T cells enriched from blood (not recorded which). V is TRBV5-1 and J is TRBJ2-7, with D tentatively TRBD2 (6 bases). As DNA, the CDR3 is TGCGCCAGCAGCTCGACTAGTTTACCCTACGAGCAGTACTTC. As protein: CASSSTSLPYEQYF.